Shown below are 10 T cell receptor beta chains from a single sample sequenced in a study of human T cells and chemical hapten exposure. Time point: patch test 1, 2 weeks after DPC sensitization. Treatment here: therapeutic diphenylcyclopropenone sensitization with weekly scalp DPC. TCRdb itself ran the RACE reads through MiXCR, one entry per CDR3 protein. The sample shows about 360,000 distinct CDR3 sequences, 4% to 5.5% of them seen only once. The sequences come from whole blood, collected in connection with sensitization to the hapten diphenylcyclopropenone (DPC). The receptors were sampled from a woman aged 45-59 years with alopecia areata. Some clones in this sample may be carry-over from other donors' samples.

This clonotype turned up a few times. The CDR3: CASSSGRPHQPQHF. In DNA, the CDR3 is TGTGCCAGCAGCTCGGGACGGCCTCATCAGCCCCAGCATTTT. V usage is TRBV6-5 and J usage is TRBJ1-5, with TRBD1 as a possible D gene (5 bases). The V gene lost 6 bases and the J gene lost 5 bases, with 14 bases spanning the gap. CDR1 is MNHEY, CDR2 SVGAGI, per germline. The CDR3 is 14 amino acids.

In this sample, this clonotype turned up many times. The chain has TRBV12-3 or TRBV12-4 and TRBJ2-7; TRBD1 agrees at 9 bases. The ends lost 3 bases at V and 5 bases at J; junction bases unmatched: 5. CDR3 length equals 14 residues. CDR3 in amino acids: CASSLTGGIDEQYF. For the CDR3, the DNA is TGTGCCAGCAGTTTGACAGGGGGTATAGACGAGCAGTACTTC.

In this sample, this clonotype turned up many times. The genes are TRBV6-1 and TRBJ1-4; D is undetermined. V shed 4 bases and J shed 5 bases, with 11 bases lying between them. This CDR3 is 14 amino acids long. Looked up from germline, CDR1 is MNHNS and CDR2 is SASEGT. The CDR3 nucleotides read TGTGCCAGCAGTGTAGTGGGATCGAATGAAAAACTGTTTTTT. This encodes CASSVVGSNEKLFF.

The rearrangement joins TRBV2 to TRBJ1-3, with D unclear. The germline V gene encodes CDR1 SNHLY and CDR2 FYNNEI. The CDR3 is 15 residues long. The ends were cut back, 3 bases at V and 2 bases at J, with 11 bases in the middle. CDR3 sequence reads: CASSETSWAGNTIYF. Written as DNA, the CDR3 is TGTGCCAGCAGTGAGACGTCGTGGGCTGGAAACACCATATATTTT.

This clonotype was seen only a few times. This chain joins TRBV9 and TRBJ2-1; D is unresolved. The germline V gene has CDR1 SGDLS and CDR2 YYNGEE. V lost 0 bases and J lost 8, with 9 bases in between. CDR3 length: 13 amino acids. The CDR3 coding sequence is TGTGCCAGCAGCGTAGAAGGCCCCCATGAGCAGTTCTTC. Amino acids: CASSVEGPHEQFF.

This clonotype was counted ten times or more. The chain joins TRBV6-5 to TRBJ1-2; D not certain. CDR1 is MNHEY, CDR2 SVGAGI, per germline. V gave up 3 bases and J gave up 6 bases, with 11 bases separating them. CDR3 length equals 13 residues. CDR3 nucleotide sequence: TGTGCCAGCAGTTATTATTCGTCCGATGGCTACACCTTC. It encodes CASSYYSSDGYTF.

V gene TRBV5-1 combines with J gene TRBJ2-7, with D perhaps assigned TRBD1 or TRBD2 (6 bases each). Germline CDR1 reads SGHRS; CDR2 reads YFSETQ. Trimming shortened V by 0 bases and J by 3 bases, and 13 bases separated the two germline ends. The CDR3 is 15 residues long. The CDR3 region has the DNA TGCGCCAGCAGCTTGGAGCCGGGGGACATCTACGAGCAGTACTTC. Encoded protein: CASSLEPGDIYEQYF. The full variable domain, with the rest looked up from reference TRBV5-1 and TRBJ2-7, is KAGVTQTPRYLIKTRGQQVTLSCSPISGHRSVSWYQQTPGQGLQFLFEYFSETQRNKGNFPGRFSGRQFSNSRSEMNVSTLELGDSALYLCASSLEPGDIYEQYFGPGTRLTVT.

This clonotype appeared a few times. The rearrangement uses TRBV28 and TRBJ1-4; D call uncertain. Germline V gene lookup returns CDR1 MDHEN and CDR2 SYDVKM. The CDR3 is 15 amino acids. Trimming shortened V by 1 base and J by 8 bases, and 14 bases separated the two germline ends. CDR3 nucleotide sequence: TGTGCCAGCAGTTTATCTCCAGCGGGAAGCGAAAAACTGTTTTTT. This sequence encodes CASSLSPAGSEKLFF.

This clonotype was picked up many times. The V call is TRBV4-1, the J call TRBJ1-2; TRBD1 might be the D (5 bases). The V end was cut by 6 bases, the J end by 4 bases, with 15 bases between. The CDR3 is 14 amino acids. CDR1 and CDR2 (germline): MGHRA, YSYEKL. The CDR3 here is CASSSGQRGYGYTF. CDR3 coding DNA: TGCGCCAGCAGTTCGGGCCAAAGGGGCTATGGCTACACCTTC.

This clonotype was seen a few times. The chain links TRBV29-1 to TRBJ2-5, with D perhaps assigned TRBD1 or TRBD2 (6 bases each). Germline V gene data show CDR1 as SQVTM and CDR2 as ANQGSEA. This CDR3 has 13 residues. The CDR3, as DNA: TGCAGTGTGGTTGGGGGCGCGGGGGAGACCCAGTACTTC. It translates to CSVVGGAGETQYF.